The 19 T cell receptor beta chains presented below share a single source sample, sequenced in a study of T cell repertoires in cytomegalovirus infection. MiXCR, run by TCRdb on the reads, gives a single entry per CDR3 protein. The repertoire consists of around 210,000 distinct CDR3 sequences, with approximately 7% occurring once and the leading ten covering about 6.3%. The sample consisted of PBMCs. These receptors all stem from a human donor in good health (CMV status not recorded). Some clones in this sample may be carry-over from other donors' samples.

This clonotype appeared many times. This sequence joins TRBV5-5 and TRBJ2-3, with 9 bases fitting TRBD2. V gave up 0 bases and J gave up 5 bases; unmatched junction bases: 7. CDR3 length: 16 amino acids. The germline V gene encodes CDR1 SGHKS and CDR2 YYEKEE (reference sequence). This CDR3 reads CASSLERGGGLDTQYF. In nucleotides, the CDR3 is TGTGCCAGCAGCTTGGAGCGCGGGGGGGGCCTAGATACGCAGTATTTT.

The chain carries TRBV12-3 or TRBV12-4 and TRBJ1-6; 10 nucleotides agree with TRBD1. The CDR3 totals 14 residues. V lost 6 bases and J lost 7; bases outside the gene matches: 3. CDR3 sequence: CASRGTGANSPLHF. CDR3 nucleotide sequence: TGTGCCAGCAGGGGGACAGGGGCCAATTCACCCCTCCACTTT.

This clonotype has at least ten counts. The genes are TRBV4-1 and TRBJ1-1; D gene unclear. The CDR3 totals 14 residues. Germline values: CDR1 MGHRA, CDR2 YSYEKL. The ends were cut back, 0 bases at V and 5 bases at J, with 10 bases in the middle. CDR3 amino acids: CASSQEGLGTEAFF. The CDR3 DNA is TGCGCCAGCAGCCAAGAGGGTCTCGGGACTGAAGCTTTCTTT.

A few counts support this clonotype. The chain uses TRBV11-2 and TRBJ2-3; possible D gene TRBD2, 7 bases. V lost 1 base and J 2 bases, leaving 16 bases between the germline ends. In germline, CDR1 is SGHAT, CDR2 FQNNGV. This CDR3 comprises 17 residues. The CDR3 coding sequence is TGTGCCAGCAGCTTAGTCGGGCGGGGGCTAGACACAGATACGCAGTATTTT. Translated, it gives CASSLVGRGLDTDTQYF.

In this sample, this clonotype turned up many times. The chain carries TRBV5-1 and TRBJ2-6; perhaps TRBD1 as D (6 bases). The V and J ends lost 1 base and 0 bases respectively, with 14 bases between them. CDR1 and CDR2 (germline): SGHRS, YFSETQ. The CDR3 length is 18 residues. The CDR3 reads CASSLSKDSVSGANVLTF. CDR3 nucleotides: TGCGCCAGCAGCTTGTCTAAGGACAGCGTCTCTGGGGCCAACGTCCTGACTTTC.

Worth noting for this clonotype: Given a much more abundant clone one base away, this may be a read error. The chain employs TRBV5-4 and TRBJ2-1; 7 bases are a match to TRBD1. The germline CDR1 and CDR2 sequences are SGHNT and YYREEE (reference sequence). After removal of 1 base from V and 7 bases from J, the junction contained 8 bases not matched to a gene. This CDR3 contains 15 residues. This CDR3 is CASSLRTGIVNEQFF. The DNA of the CDR3 is TGTGCCAGCAGCTTGAGGACAGGTATAGTAAATGAGCAGTTCTTC. Filled out from reference TRBV5-4 and TRBJ2-1, the complete variable domain reads ETGVTQSPTHLIKTRGQQVTLRCSSQSGHNTVSWYQQALGQGPQFIFQYYREEENGRGNFPPRFSGLQFPNYSSELNVNALELDDSALYLCASSLRTGIVNEQFFGPGTRLTVL.

This clonotype was counted many times. The rearrangement links TRBV7-2 to TRBJ2-6; unclear D gene. The ends were cut back, 3 bases at V and 1 base at J, with 10 bases in the middle. Germline loops: CDR1 SGHTA, CDR2 FQGNSA. This CDR3 has 16 residues. As DNA, the CDR3 is TGTGCCAGCAGCTTGCTTAGGGTATCTGGGGCCAACGTCCTGACTTTC. It specifies CASSLLRVSGANVLTF.

This clonotype was observed many times. The genes are TRBV4-3 and TRBJ2-1; D is uncertain. Trimming shortened V by 4 bases and J by 8 bases, and 12 bases separated the two germline ends. The V gene's germline CDR1 is LGHNA and CDR2 YSLEER. The CDR3 consists of 13 residues. DNA of the CDR3: TGCGCCAGCAGCCTCTTGACTGGGGATGAGCAGTTCTTC. As protein: CASSLLTGDEQFF.

The chain has TRBV29-1 and TRBJ2-7; 8 nucleotides align to TRBD1. CDR3 length: 13 residues. Germline trimming cut 4 bases from V and 2 bases from J; bases unmatched to any gene: 4. Germline V gives CDR1 SQVTM, CDR2 ANQGSEA. The CDR3, as DNA: TGCAGCGTTGCCATGGACAGGGCCTACGAGCAGTACTTC. The encoded protein is CSVAMDRAYEQYF.

About this clonotype: A much bigger clone sits one base away, suggesting this may be a read error. This rearrangement joins TRBV9 to TRBJ2-2; either TRBD1 or TRBD2 may supply D (5 bases each). The CDR3 consists of 15 residues. Germline lookup yields CDR1 SGDLS and CDR2 YYNGEE. Trimming shortened V by 5 bases and J by 0 bases, and 11 bases separated the two germline ends. The CDR3 bases are TGTGCCAGCAGAGAGGGGCGTCCGAACACCGGGGAGCTGTTTTTT. Its protein is CASREGRPNTGELFF.

In this sample, this clonotype turned up many times. The chain uses TRBV20-1 and TRBJ2-6; D may be TRBD1 (5 bases). With 3 bases removed from V and 0 bases from J, the gap between germline ends came to 12 bases. The germline V gene has CDR1 DFQATT and CDR2 SNEGSKA (reference sequence). This CDR3 spans 16 amino acids. The CDR3 here is CSASAGPSSGANVLTF. Written as DNA, the CDR3 is TGCAGTGCTAGTGCAGGGCCCAGCTCTGGGGCCAACGTCCTGACTTTC.

This clonotype was found many times. The V gene is TRBV2, the J gene TRBJ2-1; TRBD2 aligns across 8 bases. After removal of 8 bases from V and 0 bases from J, the junction contained 6 bases not matched to a gene. The CDR3 spans 15 residues. Germline CDR1 SNHLY, CDR2 FYNNEI. Here the CDR3 reads CASSPGGGSYNEQFF. CDR3 nucleotide sequence: TGTGCCAGCTCCCCGGGGGGGGGCTCCTACAATGAGCAGTTCTTC.

This clonotype occurred many times. The rearrangement joins TRBV5-4 to TRBJ1-1; the D gene is possibly TRBD1 (6 bases). CDR3 length equals 14 residues. Per the germline V gene, CDR1 is SGHNT and CDR2 is YYREEE (reference sequence). The V and J ends lost 4 bases and 5 bases respectively, with 15 bases between them. CDR3 sequence: CASSGGPDQTEAFF. CDR3 sequence (DNA): TGTGCCAGCAGCGGGGGGCCGGACCAAACTGAAGCTTTCTTT. Full variable domain (outside the CDR3, taken from reference TRBV5-4 and TRBJ1-1): ETGVTQSPTHLIKTRGQQVTLRCSSQSGHNTVSWYQQALGQGPQFIFQYYREEENGRGNFPPRFSGLQFPNYSSELNVNALELDDSALYLCASSGGPDQTEAFFGQGTRLTVV.

This clonotype has a count of ten or more. V usage is TRBV10-3 and J usage is TRBJ1-5, with unresolved D. Germline V lookup: CDR1 ENHRY, CDR2 SYGVKD. The CDR3 length is 12 residues. V lost 8 bases and J 6 bases, leaving 11 bases between the germline ends. As DNA, the CDR3 is TGTGCCATCGGGGAATTAGGTCAGCCCCAGCATTTT. It specifies CAIGELGQPQHF.

This clonotype was found many times. The chain carries TRBV7-2 and TRBJ1-1, with D hard to call. The CDR3 covers 15 residues. V lost 1 base and J lost 0, with 9 bases in between. Germline V gives CDR1 SGHTA, CDR2 FQGNSA. CDR3 amino acids: CASSLVWRLNTEAFF. The DNA of the CDR3 is TGTGCCAGCAGCTTAGTGTGGCGGCTGAACACTGAAGCTTTCTTT. Full variable domain (outside the CDR3, taken from reference TRBV7-2 and TRBJ1-1): GAGVSQSPSNKVTEKGKDVELRCDPISGHTALYWYRQSLGQGLEFLIYFQGNSAPDKSGLPSDRFSAERTGGSVSTLTIQRTQQEDSAVYLCASSLVWRLNTEAFFGQGTRLTVV.

This clonotype has at least ten counts. The rearrangement uses TRBV14 and TRBJ1-2; no clear D. The ends were cut back, 1 base at V and 2 bases at J, with 5 bases in the middle. Germline assignment: CDR1 SGHDN and CDR2 FVKESK. CDR3 size: 13 residues. In DNA, the CDR3 is TGTGCCAGCAGCCAAGCCATAAACTATGGCTACACCTTC. Translated: CASSQAINYGYTF.

This clonotype came up a few times. The rearrangement uses TRBV7-9 and TRBJ2-1, with TRBD1 as a possible D gene (6 bases). Trimming left V 3 bases short and J 3 bases short, with 9 bases between. The CDR3 sequence is 14 residues long. CDR1 is SEHNR, CDR2 FQNEAQ, per germline (reference sequence). CDR3 nucleotides: TGTGCCAGCAGCTTGGGACACCTCTACAATGAGCAGTTCTTC. Its protein is CASSLGHLYNEQFF.

This clonotype was seen ten or more times. This chain joins TRBV20-1 and TRBJ1-2; weak D call: TRBD1 (5 bases). Trimming removed 0 bases from V and 6 bases from J, with 11 bases in between. This CDR3 is built from 13 residues. Germline CDR1 and CDR2: DFQATT and SNEGSKA (reference sequence). In DNA form, the CDR3 reads TGCAGTGCTAGAGAGCCCGGGACTCATGGCTACACCTTC. Translated, it gives CSAREPGTHGYTF.

This clonotype was counted at least ten times. One end of the junction does not line up with germline, which may come from a read error. This chain uses TRBV7-2 with TRBJ2-7; D may be TRBD2 (6 bases). Per germline, CDR1 SGHTA and CDR2 FQGNSA. This CDR3 region has 15 residues. Here the CDR3 DNA reads TGTGCCAGCAGCTTATCCGGGACTCCCTCCGACGAGCAGTACTTC. It specifies CASSLSGTPSDEQYF. Full variable domain (missing parts from reference TRBV7-2 and TRBJ2-7): GAGVSQSPSNKVTEKGKDVELRCDPISGHTALYWYRQSLGQGLEFLIYFQGNSAPDKSGLPSDRFSAERTGGSVSTLTIQRTQQEDSAVYLCASSLSGTPSDEQYFGPGTRLTVT.